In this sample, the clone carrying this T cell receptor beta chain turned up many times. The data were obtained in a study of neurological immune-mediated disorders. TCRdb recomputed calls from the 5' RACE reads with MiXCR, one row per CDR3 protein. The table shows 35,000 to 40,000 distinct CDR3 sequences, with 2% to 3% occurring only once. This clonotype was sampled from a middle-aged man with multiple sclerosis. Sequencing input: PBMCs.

CDR3 sequence: CATSESRGQTTNYGYTF. In DNA, the CDR3 is TGTGCCACCAGTGAGTCGAGGGGACAGACTACCAACTATGGCTACACCTTC. The chain employs TRBV24-1 and TRBJ1-2; 7 bases agree with TRBD1. J gave up 2 bases and V 4 bases, and 12 bases lay outside the gene matches. The germline gives CDR1 KGHDR, CDR2 SFDVKD. The CDR3 has 17 amino acids.